The T cell receptor (beta chain) described here comes from a study of T cell responses to AZD1222 COVID-19 vaccine. In the study overall: Combined were second doses at about 4 or about 12 weeks.

Study results and caveats: Repertoires were sampled only after the peak T cell response.

Comments on this clone: Its target is unknown.

Germline V gene lookup returns CDR1 SGDLS and CDR2 YYNGEE. Germline trimming cut 2 bases from V and 6 bases from J; bases unmatched to any gene: 7. The CDR3 is 15 residues long. Generated by immunoSEQ multiplex PCR, the TCRdb table keeps only in-frame clones and is missing some. The repertoire holds roughly 100,000 clones, with around 90% as singletons. The specimen was peripheral blood, collected on day 0 of AZD1222 vaccination. The receptor was derived from an adult in good health. V and J are TRBV9 and TRBJ2-1, with TRBD2 identical over 8 bases. The CDR3 reads CASSVGGTRSNEQFF. CDR3 nucleotide sequence: TGTGCCAGCAGCGTGGGGGGGACTAGGAGCAATGAGCAGTTCTTC.